The present entry profiles one T cell receptor beta chain with its context. Germline CDR1 and CDR2: MGHRA and YSYEKL. The CDR3 spans 15 residues. V gave up 2 bases and J gave up 4 bases; unmatched junction bases: 4. The source of the sample is a study of blood T cell repertoires in COVID-19. Study-level background: Researchers got acute and convalescent COVID-19 samples from the United States, Italy and Spain. The analysed material was cDNA or gDNA that came from T cells, B-cell-depleted T cells, or PBMCs.

In the original processing: Reference gene primers were amplified, and this amplification served to estimate nucleated cell counts. Sequencing used immunoSEQ multiplex PCR; TCRdb keeps in-frame clones, though not all of them. V and J calls and clone size are given by that table; D and trimming were obtained from the DNA. Of fewer than 500,000 clones in the sample, about nine tenths were seen once. The TCR originated in a woman younger than 45 with active or convalescent COVID-19. Sequencing was performed on peripheral blood. The chain joins TRBV4-1 to TRBJ1-5; 8 bases fit TRBD1. CDR3 sequence reads: CASSQPDRANQPQHF. The CDR3 region has the DNA TGCGCCAGCAGCCAACCGGACAGGGCTAATCAGCCCCAGCATTTT.